The 26 T cell receptor beta chains below were found in one sample sequenced in a study of CD8+ T cells in alopecia areata. Stated treatment: oral pan-JAK inhibitor, 5-10 mg twice daily. Following RNA extraction, reverse transcription yielded cDNA that acted as the sequencing template. Profiled with immunoSEQ multiplex PCR; TCRdb holds only in-frame clones, not every one. The sample lists over 120,000 clones; 50% to 65% were seen once. Sample: CD8+ T cells sorted from blood, taken at week 4, from a patient treated with tofacitinib. These receptors all come from a human donor with alopecia areata.

This clone was seen only once. V usage is TRBV2 and J usage is TRBJ1-5; D ambiguous. The ends were cut back, 8 bases at V and 0 bases at J, with 11 bases in the middle. Germline V lookup: CDR1 SNHLY, CDR2 FYNNEI. CDR3 length: 14 residues. The DNA for the CDR3 is TGTGCCAGCGTGGGATTTCCTAGCAATCAGCCCCAGCATTTT. It encodes CASVGFPSNQPQHF. Full variable domain (remainder filled in from reference TRBV2 and TRBJ1-5): EPEVTQTPSHQVTQMGQEVILRCVPISNHLYFYWYRQILGQKVEFLVSFYNNEISEKSEIFDDQFSVERPDGSNFTLKIRSTKLEDSAMYFCASVGFPSNQPQHFGDGTRLSIL.

This clone was seen once. The rearrangement uses TRBV29-1 and TRBJ1-4, with a tentative D call TRBD1 (5 bases). This CDR3 is 15 amino acids long. Trimming left V 4 bases short and J 3 bases short, with 15 bases between. Germline-derived CDR1 and CDR2 are SQVTM and ANQGSEA. DNA of the CDR3: TGCAGCGTTGGGCAGGGTCTACGACCTAATGAAAAACTGTTTTTT. It encodes CSVGQGLRPNEKLFF.

The V and J genes are TRBV19 and TRBJ1-2; 9 bases fit TRBD1. V shed 7 bases, J shed 3 bases, and the junction held 6 bases outside the gene matches. Germline CDR1 and CDR2: LNHDA and SQIVND (reference sequence). There are 14 residues in the CDR3. DNA of the CDR3: TGTGCCAGTATCTCCCGGACAGGGGACTATGGCTACACCTTC. Protein sequence: CASISRTGDYGYTF.

The rearrangement uses TRBV5-6 and TRBJ1-1; D might be TRBD1 (5 bases). V was pared by 0 bases and J by 7 bases, with 10 bases between. Looked up from germline, CDR1 is SGHDT and CDR2 is YYEEEE. CDR3 size: 13 residues. The CDR3 loop reads CASSLEAGIEAFF. CDR3 bases: TGTGCCAGCAGCTTGGAGGCAGGGATTGAAGCTTTCTTT.

This clone was seen more than once but under ten times. The genes are TRBV28 and TRBJ2-1; the D gene is possibly TRBD2 (6 bases). This CDR3 has 16 amino acids. The V end was cut by 4 bases, the J end by 0 bases, with 13 bases between. CDR1 and CDR2 from the germline V gene are MDHEN and SYDVKM. The CDR3 DNA sequence: TGTGCCAGCAGTTCTCTGGGGGGAGGCTCCTACAATGAGCAGTTCTTC. It encodes CASSSLGGGSYNEQFF.

The chain combines TRBV27 with TRBJ1-1, with D possibly TRBD1 on 5 matching bases. This CDR3 is built from 14 residues. Germline V gene sequence: CDR1 MNHEY, CDR2 SMNVEV (reference sequence). V gave up 3 bases and J gave up 4 bases, with 12 bases separating them. CDR3 protein: CASSFGGSSTEAFF. Written as DNA, the CDR3 is TGTGCCAGCAGTTTTGGGGGGTCCAGCACTGAAGCTTTCTTT.

This clone was detected only a few times. In the same sample, other DNA sequences code for this CDR3. The chain employs TRBV30 and TRBJ1-1; D gene unclear. The CDR3 is 13 residues long. Germline V CDR1 and CDR2: GTSNPN, SVGIG (reference sequence). V lost 0 bases to trimming and J lost 1 base, with 6 bases between them. The DNA of the CDR3 is TGTGCCTGGAGTGTGTTATCGAACACTGAAGCTTTCTTT. Its protein product is CAWSVLSNTEAFF.

The table lists this clone with a count of one. The chain recombines TRBV30 with TRBJ1-2; D remains unclear. This CDR3 is 11 amino acids long. V lost 1 base to trimming and J lost 5 bases, with 5 bases between them. The V gene's germline CDR1 is GTSNPN and CDR2 SVGIG (reference sequence). The DNA of the CDR3 is TGTGCCTGGAGTGGGGGATATGGCTACACCTTC. As protein: CAWSGGYGYTF.

The genes are TRBV2 and TRBJ1-5; 7 positions agree with TRBD1. Germline CDR1 SNHLY, CDR2 FYNNEI. The ends lost 11 bases at V and 13 bases at J; junction bases unmatched: 20. The CDR3 loop spans 14 amino acids. The CDR3 loop is CAASEGEGAPTQHF. CDR3 nucleotides: TGTGCCGCGAGTGAGGGTGAGGGGGCGCCGACGCAGCATTTT.

This chain uses TRBV9 with TRBJ1-2, with D possibly being TRBD1 (5 bases). The V end lost 0 bases, the J end lost 0 bases, and 9 bases lay between the germline ends. Per the germline V gene, CDR1 is SGDLS and CDR2 is YYNGEE. The CDR3 is 15 amino acids. The CDR3 reads CASSVGDAPNYGYTF. CDR3 DNA: TGTGCCAGCAGCGTAGGGGACGCCCCTAACTATGGCTACACCTTC.

V is TRBV5-6 and J is TRBJ2-1; TRBD2 agrees at 9 bases. Trimming cost V 4 bases and J 9 bases; bases outside gene matches: 8. The CDR3 consists of 14 residues. Germline values: CDR1 SGHDT, CDR2 YYEEEE. CDR3 loop: CASSGPGTSFEQFF. The CDR3 nucleotides are TGTGCCAGCAGCGGACCCGGGACTAGCTTTGAGCAGTTCTTC.

This rearrangement joins TRBV9 to TRBJ1-2; no clear D. The V end was cut by 0 bases, the J end by 5 bases, with 8 bases between. CDR3 length: 13 residues. Germline V gene sequence: CDR1 SGDLS, CDR2 YYNGEE. This chain's CDR3 is CASSVGSEYGYTF. CDR3 in DNA: TGTGCCAGCAGCGTAGGCTCGGAATATGGCTACACCTTC. The full variable domain, completed using reference TRBV9 and TRBJ1-2, is DSGVTQTPKHLITATGQRVTLRCSPRSGDLSVYWYQQSLDQGLQFLIQYYNGEERAKGNILERFSAQQFPDLHSELNLSSLELGDSALYFCASSVGSEYGYTFGSGTRLTVV.

Comment on this clone: The sample holds other DNA sequences that translate to the same CDR3. This chain joins TRBV30 and TRBJ1-5, with D perhaps matching TRBD1 (6 bases). V gave up 0 bases and J gave up 5 bases, with 8 bases separating them. There are 13 residues in the CDR3. Germline V gene sequence: CDR1 GTSNPN, CDR2 SVGIG (reference sequence). CDR3 sequence (DNA): TGTGCCTGGAGTGTACAGGGTGATCAGCCCCAGCATTTT. It encodes CAWSVQGDQPQHF.

This clone was recorded a few times. V is TRBV13 and J is TRBJ2-3, with D unclear. The length of the CDR3 is 12 residues. The germline V and J ends were trimmed by 3 bases and 3 bases, with 4 bases remaining between them. Germline CDR1 PRHDT, CDR2 FYEKMQ (reference sequence). The CDR3 DNA reads TGTGCCAGCAGCTTTCGGACAGATACGCAGTATTTT. This gives the protein CASSFRTDTQYF. The full variable domain, rest sourced from reference TRBV13 and TRBJ2-3, is AAGVIQSPRHLIKEKRETATLKCYPIPRHDTVYWYQQGPGQDPQFLISFYEKMQSDKGSIPDRFSAQQFSDYHSELNMSSLELGDSALYFCASSFRTDTQYFGPGTRLTVL.

This rearrangement joins TRBV6-5 to TRBJ1-1; possibly TRBD1 for D (5 bases). Germline CDR1 and CDR2: MNHEY and SVGAGI. CDR3 length: 14 amino acids. Trimming cost V 0 bases and J 4 bases, with 9 bases left between them. The DNA of the CDR3 is TGTGCCAGCAGTTACTCGATCGGGGCCACTGAAGCTTTCTTT. It is translated as CASSYSIGATEAFF.

This chain uses TRBV30 with TRBJ2-5, with D perhaps given as TRBD1 or TRBD2 (6 bases each). V was trimmed by 0 bases and J by 3 bases, leaving 11 bases between them. The CDR3 spans 14 residues. Germline CDR1 reads GTSNPN; CDR2 reads SVGIG (reference sequence). This CDR3 reads CAWSVGGREETQYF. For the CDR3, the DNA is TGTGCCTGGAGTGTAGGGGGGCGTGAAGAGACCCAGTACTTC.

The chain joins TRBV10-3 to TRBJ1-1; no reliable D call. Germline V gene lookup returns CDR1 ENHRY and CDR2 SYGVKD. V lost 7 bases and J lost 2, with 11 bases in between. The CDR3 loop spans 13 amino acids. The CDR3 region is CAITRTANTEAFF. The CDR3 coding sequence is TGTGCCATCACCCGGACGGCTAACACTGAAGCTTTCTTT.

The chain employs TRBV29-1 and TRBJ2-3; 7 positions agree with TRBD1. The CDR3 contains 13 residues. The germline V gene encodes CDR1 SQVTM and CDR2 ANQGSEA. J lost 2 bases, V lost 5 bases, and 4 bases had no gene match. CDR3 protein: CSVRDSLTDTQYF. The DNA for the CDR3 is TGCAGCGTTCGGGACAGCCTCACAGATACGCAGTATTTT.

This clone was counted between two and nine times. CDR3 coding DNA: TGCGCCAGCAGCGAGGGAGGGGAGGTGGATACGCAGTATTTT. As protein: CASSEGGEVDTQYF. The genes are TRBV4-1 and TRBJ2-3; TRBD2 agrees at 7 bases. V gave up 5 bases and J gave up 6 bases; unmatched junction bases: 8. Germline CDR1 reads MGHRA; CDR2 reads YSYEKL. This CDR3 region has 14 residues.

This clone was recorded a few times. The chain links TRBV19 to TRBJ1-1; 8 nucleotides agree with TRBD1. Germline V gene data show CDR1 as LNHDA and CDR2 as SQIVND (reference sequence). V lost 4 bases, J lost 1 base, and 8 bases stayed unmatched. The length of the CDR3 is 16 residues. As DNA, the CDR3 is TGTGCCAGTAGTACGGACAGGGAGGAGTGGAACACTGAAGCTTTCTTT. It codes for CASSTDREEWNTEAFF.

This clone was detected a few times. The genes are TRBV29-1 and TRBJ2-2; a weak D match, TRBD2 (6 bases). Per germline, CDR1 SQVTM and CDR2 ANQGSEA. Trimming removed 0 bases from V and 5 bases from J, with 7 bases in between. This CDR3 is built from 13 residues. For the CDR3, the DNA is TGCAGCGTTGAAGACCGGGGGACCGGGGAGCTGTTTTTT. Protein sequence: CSVEDRGTGELFF.

The gene calls are TRBV5-1 and TRBJ1-1; 12 bases match TRBD1. Germline lookup yields CDR1 SGHRS and CDR2 YFSETQ. V lost 4 bases and J lost 4; bases outside the gene matches: 8. The CDR3 runs 16 residues. The CDR3 region has the DNA TGCGCCAGCAGCCTGGGACAGGGGGCGCGGGGCACTGAAGCTTTCTTT. Protein: CASSLGQGARGTEAFF.

This chain uses TRBV27 with TRBJ2-3; no clear D. This CDR3 is 12 amino acids long. V lost 8 bases to trimming and J lost 5 bases, with 11 bases between them. Germline assignment: CDR1 MNHEY and CDR2 SMNVEV (reference sequence). The DNA of the CDR3 is TGTGCCAGCGGTATCCAGAGAGATACGCAGTATTTT. Translated: CASGIQRDTQYF.

The chain is built from TRBV30 and TRBJ1-2; D perhaps matches TRBD1 (6 bases). V was cut by 5 bases and J by 0 bases, with 16 bases left in between. The CDR3 length is 15 residues. The germline V gene has CDR1 GTSNPN and CDR2 SVGIG (reference sequence). This CDR3 reads CAWSGADTTNYGYTF. The CDR3, as DNA: TGTGCCTGGTCAGGGGCGGACACAACTAACTATGGCTACACCTTC.

The J gene is TRBJ1-5, the V gene TRBV7-2; 8 bases line up with TRBD1. CDR1 is SGHTA and CDR2 is FQGNSA in the germline V gene. The trim removed 0 bases at V and 3 bases at J, leaving 4 bases unmatched. The CDR3 is made up of 16 amino acids. In DNA, the CDR3 is TGTGCCAGCAGCTTAGCAGGACAGGGACTCAATCAGCCCCAGCATTTT. As protein: CASSLAGQGLNQPQHF.

The chain couples TRBV7-9 to TRBJ2-7; weak D call: TRBD1 (6 bases). Germline values: CDR1 SEHNR, CDR2 FQNEAQ (reference sequence). There are 14 residues in the CDR3. V was pared by 4 bases and J by 6 bases, with 16 bases between. CDR3 bases: TGTGCCAGCAGCTACGACCTACAGGGAATCGAGCAGTACTTC. Translated: CASSYDLQGIEQYF. Looking up the rest from reference TRBV7-9 and TRBJ2-7 gives the full variable domain: DTGVSQNPRHKITKRGQNVTFRCDPISEHNRLYWYRQTLGQGPEFLTYFQNEAQLEKSRLLSDRFSAERPKGSFSTLEIQRTEQGDSAMYLCASSYDLQGIEQYFGPGTRLTVT.